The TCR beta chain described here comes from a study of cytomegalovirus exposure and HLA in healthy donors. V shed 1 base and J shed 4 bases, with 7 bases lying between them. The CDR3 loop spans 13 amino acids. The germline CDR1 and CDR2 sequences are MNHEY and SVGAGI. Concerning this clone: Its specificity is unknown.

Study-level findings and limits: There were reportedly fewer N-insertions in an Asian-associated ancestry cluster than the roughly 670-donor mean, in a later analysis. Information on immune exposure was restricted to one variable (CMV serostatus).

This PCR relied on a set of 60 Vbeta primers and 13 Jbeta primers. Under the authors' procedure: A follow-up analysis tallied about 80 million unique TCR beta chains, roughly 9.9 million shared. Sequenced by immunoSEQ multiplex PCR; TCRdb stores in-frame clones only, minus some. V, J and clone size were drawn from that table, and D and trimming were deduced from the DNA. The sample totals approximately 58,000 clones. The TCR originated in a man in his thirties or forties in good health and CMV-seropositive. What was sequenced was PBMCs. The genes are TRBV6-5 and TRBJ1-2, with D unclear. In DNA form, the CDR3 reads TGTGCCAGCAGTTACTTGGGCAGCTATGGCTACACCTTC. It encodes CASSYLGSYGYTF.